The 22 T cell receptor beta chains below all came from one sample that was sequenced in a study of T-cell memory formation after mild COVID-19. TCRdb recomputed calls from the 5' RACE reads with MiXCR, one row per CDR3 protein. The sample lists hundreds of thousands of distinct CDR3 sequences; more than 15% were seen once. Sequencing input: PBMCs or a T cell subset sorted from them (not recorded which). These receptors all come from an adult woman who had mild COVID-19 (a few samples of this study predate the infection). Cell type and time point are not known.

This clonotype was counted a few times. The chain uses TRBV7-4 and TRBJ2-7; D may correspond to TRBD1 or TRBD2 (5 bases each). This CDR3 is built from 14 residues. CDR1 is SGHVT, CDR2 SQSDAQ, per germline. V gave up 6 bases and J gave up 7 bases, with 19 bases separating them. The CDR3 nucleotides are TGTGCCAGCAGGACATCCGGGGCCCTGATTGAGCAGTACTTC. It codes for CASRTSGALIEQYF.

This clonotype was counted a few times. The rearrangement links TRBV20-1 to TRBJ2-7; 13 bases are shared with TRBD2. The CDR3 runs 16 residues. Germline loops: CDR1 DFQATT, CDR2 SNEGSKA (reference sequence). V was clipped by 0 bases and J by 2 bases; unmatched bases: 4. The CDR3 is CSARDLTSGGAYEQYF. In DNA form, the CDR3 reads TGCAGTGCTAGAGATCTCACTAGCGGGGGGGCCTACGAGCAGTACTTC.

This clonotype was observed at least ten times. This chain uses TRBV2 with TRBJ1-2, with a weak D call TRBD1 (5 bases). Germline V gene data show CDR1 as SNHLY and CDR2 as FYNNEI. The ends were cut back, 6 bases at V and 4 bases at J, with 12 bases in the middle. This CDR3 has 13 amino acids. CDR3 in amino acids: CASRRGETYGYTF. CDR3 in DNA: TGTGCCAGCAGGAGGGGAGAGACCTATGGCTACACCTTC.

The chain recombines TRBV24-1 with TRBJ2-1; D is possibly TRBD2 (6 bases). The germline V gene has CDR1 KGHDR and CDR2 SFDVKD. This CDR3 region has 13 residues. Trimming took 10 bases from V and 6 from J, leaving 15 bases between them. The CDR3 bases are TGTGCCACAGGTACCGGGAGCGCCAATGAGCAGTTCTTC. As protein: CATGTGSANEQFF.

A remark on this clonotype: Since the CDR3 does not end with the conserved phenylalanine or tryptophan, this likely comes from a read error. In DNA form, the CDR3 reads TGTGCCAGCAGTTTCGGCAGGTCAAAAGGGGACGGTGAAAAACTGTTTTGT. It is translated as CASSFGRSKGDGEKLFC. V is TRBV12-3 or TRBV12-4 and J is TRBJ1-4; TRBD1 might be the D (5 bases). This CDR3 has 17 amino acids. Trimming left V 3 bases short and J 7 bases short, with 21 bases between.

The V call is TRBV11-2, the J call TRBJ2-3, with 10 bases fitting TRBD2. Germline CDR1 is SGHAT and CDR2 is FQNNGV. The CDR3 runs to 16 residues. With V trimmed by 3 bases and J by 2 bases, 5 bases remained unmatched. CDR3 nucleotides: TGTGCCAGCAGCTTGTCACTAGCGGGGTCCACAGATACGCAGTATTTT. It translates to CASSLSLAGSTDTQYF.

This clonotype was counted between two and nine times. The chain employs TRBV30 and TRBJ2-5; D possibly corresponds to TRBD1 (5 bases). The germline V and J ends were trimmed by 1 base and 4 bases, with 13 bases remaining between them. The germline V gene has CDR1 GTSNPN and CDR2 SVGIG (reference sequence). The CDR3 runs to 14 residues. The DNA of the CDR3 is TGTGCCTGGAGTGGACCTCTAGGGGTAGAGACCCAGTACTTC. The encoded protein is CAWSGPLGVETQYF.

The chain carries TRBV6-5 and TRBJ1-1, with D unclear. Trimming took 2 bases from V and 5 from J, leaving 6 bases between them. This CDR3 is built from 12 residues. Germline CDR1 MNHEY, CDR2 SVGAGI. Here the CDR3 reads CASSYGGTEAFF. CDR3 DNA: TGTGCCAGCAGTTACGGTGGGACTGAAGCTTTCTTT.

The chain has TRBV29-1 and TRBJ2-4, with D perhaps being TRBD1 or TRBD2 (5 bases each). V was clipped by 0 bases and J by 8 bases, with 17 bases between them. The CDR3 contains 15 residues. Germline assignment: CDR1 SQVTM and CDR2 ANQGSEA. CDR3 sequence reads: CSVEDLGTGSDIQYF. In DNA, the CDR3 is TGCAGCGTTGAAGATCTGGGGACGGGGAGCGACATTCAGTACTTC. The variable domain in full, completed from reference TRBV29-1 and TRBJ2-4, reads SAVISQKPSRDICQRGTSLTIQCQVDSQVTMMFWYRQQPGQSLTLIATANQGSEATYESGFVIDKFPISRPNLTFSTLTVSNMSPEDSSIYLCSVEDLGTGSDIQYFGAGTRLSVL.

A few counts support this clonotype. The chain couples TRBV4-2 to TRBJ2-7, with TRBD1 matching over 8 bases. Per the germline V gene, CDR1 is LGHNA and CDR2 is YNFKEQ. The junction had 13 bases not matched to a gene; V was cut back by 0 bases and J by 3 bases. There are 18 residues in the CDR3. CDR3 sequence reads: CASSQDIYVGTGGYEQYF. In DNA, the CDR3 is TGTGCCAGCAGCCAAGATATTTATGTGGGGACAGGTGGCTACGAGCAGTACTTC.

This chain uses TRBV2 with TRBJ1-2; D uncertain. The V and J ends lost 4 bases and 4 bases respectively, with 13 bases between them. CDR1 and CDR2 from the germline V gene are SNHLY and FYNNEI. This CDR3 is built from 14 residues. Here the CDR3 DNA reads TGTGCCAGCAGTGTGGAAGGGTACTTCTATGGCTACACCTTC. Amino acid sequence: CASSVEGYFYGYTF. Full variable domain (outside the CDR3, taken from reference TRBV2 and TRBJ1-2): EPEVTQTPSHQVTQMGQEVILRCVPISNHLYFYWYRQILGQKVEFLVSFYNNEISEKSEIFDDQFSVERPDGSNFTLKIRSTKLEDSAMYFCASSVEGYFYGYTFGSGTRLTVV.

Only one count was recorded for this clonotype. The genes are TRBV19 and TRBJ1-2; TRBD1 might be the D (5 bases). Trimming stripped 3 bases from V and 6 bases from J, with 17 bases between. There are 15 residues in the CDR3. Germline assignment: CDR1 LNHDA and CDR2 SQIVND (reference sequence). As DNA, the CDR3 is TGTGCCAGTAGTATGGGGACGGCCTCGCGGGATGGCTACACCTTC. It yields the protein CASSMGTASRDGYTF.

The genes are TRBV5-1 and TRBJ1-5, with TRBD1 matching 9 bases. The CDR3 runs 15 residues. The germline CDR1 and CDR2 sequences are SGHRS and YFSETQ. Germline trimming cut 3 bases from V and 4 bases from J; bases unmatched to any gene: 5. The CDR3 is CASSSGQGTNQPQHF. CDR3 bases: TGCGCCAGCAGCTCGGGACAGGGCACTAATCAGCCCCAGCATTTT. Using reference TRBV5-1 and TRBJ1-5 for the parts outside the CDR3, the full variable domain is KAGVTQTPRYLIKTRGQQVTLSCSPISGHRSVSWYQQTPGQGLQFLFEYFSETQRNKGNFPGRFSGRQFSNSRSEMNVSTLELGDSALYLCASSSGQGTNQPQHFGDGTRLSIL.

In its sample, this clonotype was seen a few times. The chain recombines TRBV14 with TRBJ2-1, with TRBD2 identical over 8 bases. The V segment lost 5 bases and the J segment 7 bases; nucleotides outside the gene matches: 13. The germline V gene encodes CDR1 SGHDN and CDR2 FVKESK. The CDR3 runs to 16 residues. CDR3: CASSFKEGAGDNEQFF. In nucleotides, the CDR3 is TGTGCCAGCAGCTTTAAGGAGGGAGCGGGAGATAATGAGCAGTTCTTC.

This clonotype has at least ten counts. V usage is TRBV7-8 and J usage is TRBJ1-1, with unresolved D. The germline V and J ends were trimmed by 1 base and 7 bases, with 13 bases remaining between them. This CDR3 has 14 amino acids. From germline, CDR1 is SGHVS and CDR2 FQNEAQ. The CDR3 DNA sequence: TGTGCCAGCAGCTTAGTTAACCAGGTCGATGAAGCTTTCTTT. Translation: CASSLVNQVDEAFF.

CDR3 DNA sequence: TGTGCCTGGAGTCCACTATTAGGTCAGCCCCAGCATTTT. It yields the protein CAWSPLLGQPQHF. This chain joins TRBV30 and TRBJ1-5; D not certain. CDR1 is GTSNPN and CDR2 is SVGIG in the germline V gene (reference sequence). The length of the CDR3 is 13 residues. Between the trimmed V and J ends, which lost 2 bases and 6 bases, there was a span of 11 bases.

This clonotype was counted at least ten times. V and J are TRBV12-3 or TRBV12-4 and TRBJ1-5; D not certain. V lost 3 bases to trimming and J lost 1 base, with 10 bases between them. This CDR3 is 15 amino acids long. The CDR3 region has the DNA TGTGCCAGCAGTTTCGCGAGTTTCAGCAATCAGCCCCAGCATTTT. Translation: CASSFASFSNQPQHF.

The chain recombines TRBV29-1 with TRBJ1-1; no clear D. The CDR3 length is 13 residues. V lost 4 bases and J lost 4, with 13 bases in between. Germline CDR1 reads SQVTM; CDR2 reads ANQGSEA. The CDR3 nucleotides are TGCAGCGTTGTCTGGGGTGGCGGCACTGAAGCTTTCTTT. Its translation is CSVVWGGGTEAFF. The variable domain in full, completed from reference TRBV29-1 and TRBJ1-1, reads SAVISQKPSRDICQRGTSLTIQCQVDSQVTMMFWYRQQPGQSLTLIATANQGSEATYESGFVIDKFPISRPNLTFSTLTVSNMSPEDSSIYLCSVVWGGGTEAFFGQGTRLTVV.

This clonotype has more than one count but fewer than ten. The genes are TRBV20-1 and TRBJ1-3; no definite D call. The CDR3 length is 15 residues. Trimming stripped 0 bases from V and 2 bases from J, with 11 bases between. The V gene's germline CDR1 is DFQATT and CDR2 SNEGSKA (reference sequence). Here the CDR3 reads CSARDLGGPGNTIYF. Here the CDR3 DNA reads TGCAGTGCTAGAGATCTGGGAGGACCTGGAAACACCATATATTTT.

This clonotype was counted between two and nine times. The chain combines TRBV7-2 with TRBJ2-7, with 14 positions matching TRBD2. The germline gives CDR1 SGHTA, CDR2 FQGNSA. After removal of 5 bases from V and 4 bases from J, the junction contained 7 bases not matched to a gene. This CDR3 region has 16 residues. The CDR3 is CASSPRGLAGEYEQYF. The CDR3 DNA reads TGTGCCAGCAGCCCACGGGGACTAGCGGGAGAGTACGAGCAGTACTTC.

The chain joins TRBV27 to TRBJ2-1; a weak D match, TRBD1 (7 bases). V was trimmed by 3 bases and J by 14 bases, leaving 20 bases between them. CDR1 and CDR2 (germline): MNHEY, SMNVEV (reference sequence). The CDR3 contains 14 residues. This chain's CDR3 is CASSFPDAGQREFF. For the CDR3, the DNA is TGTGCCAGCAGTTTCCCGGACGCGGGACAGCGAGAGTTCTTC.

A few counts support this clonotype. V usage is TRBV20-1 and J usage is TRBJ2-5; D may correspond to TRBD1 or TRBD2 (5 bases each). Germline V gene data show CDR1 as DFQATT and CDR2 as SNEGSKA (reference sequence). V lost 5 bases, J lost 7 bases, and 11 bases lay in between. CDR3 size: 11 residues. CDR3 amino acids: CSAWDRGTQYF. The CDR3 nucleotides are TGCAGTGCTTGGGACCGAGGGACCCAGTACTTC.